The source of this TCR beta chain is a study of T-cell reconstitution after alpha-beta-depleted transplantation in children. The CDR3 length is 16 residues. The ends lost 5 bases at V and 2 bases at J; junction bases unmatched: 7. The V gene's germline CDR1 is MDHEN and CDR2 SYDVKM. This clonotype occurred many times. Antigen unknown. General study findings and limits: Reportedly, alpha-beta T cells present about two months post-transplant originated from several hundred expanded clones of graft origin. After one year, T-cell counts and TCRbeta diversity mostly came from new T cells. Surviving recipient cells, namely T cells and thymic progenitors, were the source of high day-60 TCRbeta diversity in some patients.

Preparation of the TCRbeta library was carried out with unique molecular identifiers. In TCRdb, the PCR reads were re-called with MiXCR into one record per CDR3 protein. In the table there are about 97,000 distinct CDR3 sequences, around 5.9% of which are singletons. The sequenced sample was PBMCs, mostly from graft donor cells, obtained 60 days after TCRalphabeta/CD19-depleted stem cell transplant. The chain recombines TRBV28 with TRBJ1-3; 9 positions match TRBD1. This TCR came from a female patient aged 2 to 10 who had a stem cell transplant for Fanconi anemia, so the T cells may come from the graft donor. The chain's CDR3 is CASSPLRDRAGNTIYF. The CDR3 region has the DNA TGTGCCAGCAGTCCTCTCCGGGACAGGGCTGGAAACACCATATATTTT.